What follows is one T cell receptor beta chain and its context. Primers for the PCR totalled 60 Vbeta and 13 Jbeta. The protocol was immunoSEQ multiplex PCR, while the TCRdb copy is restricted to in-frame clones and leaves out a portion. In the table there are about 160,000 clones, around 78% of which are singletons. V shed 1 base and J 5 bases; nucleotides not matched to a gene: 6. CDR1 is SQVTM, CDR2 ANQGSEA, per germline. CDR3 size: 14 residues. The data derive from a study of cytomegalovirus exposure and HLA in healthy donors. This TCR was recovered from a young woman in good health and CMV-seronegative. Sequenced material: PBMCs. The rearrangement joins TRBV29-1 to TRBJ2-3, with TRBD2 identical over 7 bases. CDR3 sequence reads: CSVEGSRELDTQYF. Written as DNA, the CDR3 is TGCAGCGTTGAAGGATCGCGGGAGTTAGATACGCAGTATTTT.